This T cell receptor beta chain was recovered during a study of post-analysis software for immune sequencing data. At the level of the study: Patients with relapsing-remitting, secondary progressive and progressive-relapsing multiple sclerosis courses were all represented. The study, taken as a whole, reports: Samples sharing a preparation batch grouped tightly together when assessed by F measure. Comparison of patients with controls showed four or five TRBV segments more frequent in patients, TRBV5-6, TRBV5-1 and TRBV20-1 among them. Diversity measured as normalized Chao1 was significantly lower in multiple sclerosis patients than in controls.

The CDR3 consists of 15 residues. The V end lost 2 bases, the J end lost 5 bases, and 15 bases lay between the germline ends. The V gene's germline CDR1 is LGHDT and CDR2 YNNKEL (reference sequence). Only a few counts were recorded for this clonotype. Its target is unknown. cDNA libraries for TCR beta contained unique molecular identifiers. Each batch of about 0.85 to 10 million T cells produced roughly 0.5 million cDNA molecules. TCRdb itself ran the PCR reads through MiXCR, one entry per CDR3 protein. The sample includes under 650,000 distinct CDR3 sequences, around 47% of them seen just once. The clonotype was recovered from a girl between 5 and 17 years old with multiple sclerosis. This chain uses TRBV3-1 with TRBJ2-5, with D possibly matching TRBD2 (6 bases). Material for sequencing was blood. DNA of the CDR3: TGTGCCAGCAGCCAATTCTCGACTAGTATTGAGACCCAGTACTTC. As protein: CASSQFSTSIETQYF.